A single sample is the source of the 13 T cell receptor beta chains below, sequenced in a study of metastatic and nonmetastatic thyroid tumors (dated by TCRdb to the early 2020s). No patient had received any treatment before thyroid surgery. The library relied on PCR. The listed sequencing device is Illumina HiSeq 4000. TCRdb ran its own pipeline on the public reads, namely fastp trimming at Q25 and MiXCR clone calling, and kept in-frame beta chains. This sample has 40,000 or so clones in its table, and approximately 20% of those were observed once. The top ten constitute approximately 20% of the sample. Material for sequencing was blood. The receptors shown here come from a female donor with papillary thyroid cancer or a benign thyroid nodule (not recorded which). Some clones in this sample may be carry-over from other donors' samples.

This clone was picked up a small number of times. DNA of the CDR3: TGTGCCAGCAGTCCTACAGGGCTTTTAAGCTCCTACGAGCAGTACTTC. Translated, it gives CASSPTGLLSSYEQYF. The J gene is TRBJ2-7, the V gene TRBV28, with D possibly matching TRBD1 (6 bases). Trimming took 5 bases from V and 0 from J, leaving 17 bases between them. CDR1 is MDHEN, CDR2 SYDVKM, per germline. The CDR3 consists of 16 residues. The full variable domain, its missing parts supplied by reference TRBV28 and TRBJ2-7, is DVKVTQSSRYLVKRTGEKVFLECVQDMDHENMFWYRQDPGLGLRLIYFSYDVKMKEKGDIPEGYSVSREKKERFSLILESASTNQTSMYLCASSPTGLLSSYEQYFGPGTRLTVT.

This clone was detected many times. This chain connects TRBV2 to TRBJ2-7, with a weak D call TRBD1 (8 bases). The CDR3 sequence is 15 residues long. From germline, CDR1 is SNHLY and CDR2 FYNNEI. V lost 5 bases to trimming and J lost 4 bases, with 18 bases between them. This chain's CDR3 is CASSWTTGGGYEQYF. The CDR3 nucleotides read TGTGCCAGCAGTTGGACTACAGGGGGGGGGTACGAGCAGTACTTC.

This clone qualifies as medium-sized. V and J are TRBV27 and TRBJ2-7; unclear D gene. V dropped 1 base and J dropped 4 bases, with 11 bases sitting between them. The CDR3 runs to 14 residues. Germline CDR1 MNHEY, CDR2 SMNVEV (reference sequence). CDR3 residues: CASSLLGPFYEQYF. The CDR3 coding sequence is TGTGCCAGCAGTTTATTGGGTCCTTTTTACGAGCAGTACTTC.

There are many counts of this clone. The chain carries TRBV6-1 and TRBJ1-1; D is possibly TRBD1 (5 bases). CDR1 and CDR2 (germline): MNHNS, SASEGT. V gave up 6 bases and J gave up 4 bases, with 15 bases separating them. The CDR3 has 14 residues. The CDR3 DNA reads TGTGCCAGCAGCCCGAGGGGCCCTCCCACTGAAGCTTTCTTT. Protein: CASSPRGPPTEAFF.

CDR3 bases: TGTGCCAGTATAGGGGGGGTAGCTGGCATTGAAGCTTTCTTT. It specifies CASIGGVAGIEAFF. This chain connects TRBV19 to TRBJ1-1; possibly TRBD1 for D (6 bases). V was pared by 7 bases and J by 7 bases, with 19 bases between. This CDR3 comprises 14 residues. The germline gives CDR1 LNHDA, CDR2 SQIVND (reference sequence). The full variable domain, in which reference TRBV19 and TRBJ1-1 provide the parts outside the CDR3, is DGGITQSPKYLFRKEGQNVTLSCEQNLNHDAMYWYRQDPGQGLRLIYYSQIVNDFQKGDIAEGYSVSREKKESFPLTVTSAQKNPTAFYLCASIGGVAGIEAFFGQGTRLTVV.

The sample holds many counts of this clone. The chain employs TRBV30 and TRBJ2-6, with TRBD1 identical over 7 bases. Trimming at V came to 3 bases and at J to 2 bases, leaving 1 base not matched to a gene. Germline V CDR1 and CDR2: GTSNPN, SVGIG (reference sequence). CDR3 length equals 14 residues. The CDR3 sequence is CAWSRGTGANVLTF. DNA for the CDR3: TGTGCCTGGAGCAGGGGGACTGGGGCCAACGTCCTGACTTTC.

This clone was recorded many times. This rearrangement joins TRBV19 to TRBJ1-4; D possibly corresponds to TRBD1 (6 bases). V dropped 6 bases and J dropped 7 bases, with 15 bases sitting between them. The CDR3 consists of 14 residues. Germline values: CDR1 LNHDA, CDR2 SQIVND (reference sequence). The CDR3 nucleotides read TGTGCCAGTAGCCACAGGGTTGGGAGTGAAAAACTGTTTTTT. This codes for CASSHRVGSEKLFF.

In its sample, this clone was seen a few times. The J gene is TRBJ2-7, the V gene TRBV2, with 7 bases identical to TRBD1. V was pared by 5 bases and J by 6 bases, with 1 base of the junction left unmatched. The germline V gene has CDR1 SNHLY and CDR2 FYNNEI. The CDR3 consists of 11 residues. The CDR3 region has the DNA TGTGCCAGCAGTAAGGGGGCCGAGCAGTACTTC. Amino acid sequence: CASSKGAEQYF.

This clone was counted at least ten times. The chain couples TRBV4-2 to TRBJ2-7; maybe TRBD2 (6 bases). V gave up 0 bases and J gave up 1 base, with 13 bases separating them. Germline loops: CDR1 LGHNA, CDR2 YNFKEQ. The CDR3 consists of 16 residues. The CDR3 nucleotides are TGTGCCAGCAGCCAAGATTCGGGGGACCGATCCTACGAGCAGTACTTC. This gives the protein CASSQDSGDRSYEQYF.

As for this clone: Germline is not matched at one junction end, which may reflect a read error. This chain joins TRBV30 and TRBJ1-2; 7 bases agree with TRBD1. Germline CDR1 GTSNPN, CDR2 SVGIG (reference sequence). This CDR3 comprises 13 residues. The CDR3 here is CAWGWTGGYGYTF. CDR3 coding DNA: TGTGCCTGGGGGTGGACAGGAGGGTATGGGTACACCTTC. The complete variable domain, with remaining parts taken from reference TRBV30 and TRBJ1-2, reads SQTIHQWPATLVQPVGSPLSLECTVEGTSNPNLYWYRQAAGRGLQLLFYSVGIGQISSEVPQNLSASRPQDRQFILSSKKLLLSDSGFYLCAWGWTGGYGYTFGSGTRLTVV.

Comments on this clone: Given a much more abundant clone one base away, this may be a read error. The J gene is TRBJ2-6, the V gene TRBV7-8; D might be TRBD2 (6 bases). CDR1 and CDR2 (germline): SGHVS, FQNEAQ. Deletions cut 5 bases from V and 0 bases from J, with 17 bases between. The CDR3 runs to 18 residues. The chain's CDR3 is CASSVGGYQGSGANVLTF. The CDR3 DNA sequence: TGTGCCAGCAGCGTCGGAGGGTATCAGGGCTCTGGGGCCAACGTCCTGACTTTC.

At least ten counts were recorded for this clone. The chain uses TRBV28 and TRBJ1-4; D gene uncertain. Germline V CDR1 and CDR2: MDHEN, SYDVKM. The V end was cut by 6 bases, the J end by 7 bases, with 15 bases between. The CDR3 sequence is 14 residues long. The CDR3 spells CASRPWERGEKLFF. CDR3 DNA sequence: TGTGCCAGCAGACCGTGGGAGAGAGGTGAAAAACTGTTTTTT.

A single count supports this clone. The chain uses TRBV11-2 and TRBJ2-2; the D gene is possibly TRBD2 (5 bases). Germline CDR1 SGHAT, CDR2 FQNNGV. CDR3 length equals 15 residues. The V end lost 0 bases, the J end lost 2 bases, and 7 bases lay between the germline ends. DNA for the CDR3: TGTGCCAGCAGCTTAGAACGGGGAAACACCGGGGAGCTGTTTTTT. This translates into CASSLERGNTGELFF.